This record looks at one TCR beta chain sequence and its context. Antigen: not known. Vbeta (60) and Jbeta (13) primers were used in the PCR. Profiling relied on immunoSEQ multiplex PCR, and the TCRdb table lists in-frame clones only, not all of them. The sample yields roughly 150,000 clones, almost 80% seen once. The sample originates from a study of cytomegalovirus exposure and HLA in healthy donors. Overall study context: Within the Caucasian-associated ancestry cluster were about 81% of the approximately 390 genotyped donors.

Study outcomes and limitations: HLA alleles were associated with around 17,000 TCR beta sequences in a later analysis at 0.05 false discovery rate. As a later analysis showed, several of the most significant clusters appeared to be linked to common viral pathogens.

Each donor was healthy, and each was a bone marrow donor. Trimming took 2 bases from V and 1 from J; bases not matched to a gene: 1. The CDR3 runs to 14 residues. Germline V gene data show CDR1 as SGHNT and CDR2 as YENEEA. This clonotype was obtained from a woman in her thirties in good health and CMV-seronegative. The rearrangement links TRBV11-3 to TRBJ1-1; TRBD1 agrees at 7 bases. Material for sequencing was PBMCs. CDR3 sequence (DNA): TGTGCCAGCAGCTTAACAGGGGCGAACACTGAAGCTTTCTTT. Its translation is CASSLTGANTEAFF.